The 27 T cell receptor beta chains listed next were all sequenced from one sample in a study of lymphopenia after photon versus proton radiotherapy. Only in-frame clones appear in the TCRdb table, and some are missing; sequencing was by immunoSEQ multiplex PCR. The data show approximately 91,000 clones, with around 88% seen just once and over 1.1% held by the top ten. This specimen consisted of peripheral blood, obtained from a patient treated with proton-based radiotherapy. All receptors derive from a man aged 55 to 70 with pancreatic cancer.

This clone showed up just once. This rearrangement joins TRBV11-2 to TRBJ2-7, with 12 bases aligning to TRBD2. This CDR3 contains 16 residues. Per germline, CDR1 SGHAT and CDR2 FQNNGV. J was trimmed by 3 bases and V by 5 bases; bases with no gene match: 8. The CDR3 region has the DNA TGTGCCAGCAGCCCAGGGACTAGCGGGCGGTACTACGAGCAGTACTTC. Its translation is CASSPGTSGRYYEQYF.

This rearrangement joins TRBV18 to TRBJ1-2; no clear D. The V end was cut by 3 bases, the J end by 2 bases, with 16 bases between. The CDR3 contains 16 residues. Per the germline V gene, CDR1 is KGHSH and CDR2 is LQKENI. The CDR3 nucleotides are TGTGCCAGCTCACCCGAGACCGCTATTAGGAACTATGGCTACACCTTC. This gives the protein CASSPETAIRNYGYTF.

The J gene is TRBJ1-1, the V gene TRBV6-5; D not resolved. Trimming took 2 bases from V and 5 from J, leaving 6 bases between them. CDR1 and CDR2 (germline): MNHEY, SVGAGI. The CDR3 is 12 amino acids. CDR3 DNA: TGTGCCAGCAGTTACGTAGGGACTGAAGCTTTCTTT. Amino acids: CASSYVGTEAFF.

The CDR3 sequence: CASSLPPGRGKQETQYF. The CDR3 DNA reads as TGTGCCAGCAGCTTACCACCGGGGAGGGGGAAACAAGAGACCCAGTACTTC. The genes are TRBV7-9 and TRBJ2-5; D may be TRBD2 (7 bases). There are 17 residues in the CDR3. Trimming removed 2 bases at V and 2 bases at J, with 18 bases between. Germline lookup yields CDR1 SEHNR and CDR2 FQNEAQ (reference sequence).

The chain uses TRBV13 and TRBJ1-3, with 7 bases matching TRBD1. Germline V lookup: CDR1 PRHDT, CDR2 FYEKMQ (reference sequence). The CDR3 totals 19 residues. The V segment lost 2 bases and the J segment 2 bases; nucleotides outside the gene matches: 15. The CDR3 here is CASSLIPWDRGVPGNTIYF. CDR3 DNA: TGTGCCAGCAGCTTAATCCCTTGGGACAGAGGGGTTCCTGGAAACACCATATATTTT.

The V and J genes are TRBV7-2 and TRBJ2-7, with D hard to call. Germline CDR1 SGHTA, CDR2 FQGNSA. V lost 5 bases to trimming and J lost 2 bases, with 13 bases between them. The CDR3 extends over 14 amino acids. The DNA of the CDR3 is TGTGCCAGCAGCCGCCTTTACGGAGCCTACGAGCAGTACTTC. It codes for CASSRLYGAYEQYF.

V is TRBV6-6 and J is TRBJ2-3; 7 bases match TRBD1. The CDR3 is 14 residues long. V lost 6 bases and J lost 4; bases outside the gene matches: 7. Germline V CDR1 and CDR2: MNHNY, SVGAGI (reference sequence). CDR3 loop: CASSTGQASDTQYF. In DNA form, the CDR3 reads TGTGCCAGCAGCACCGGACAGGCTTCAGATACGCAGTATTTT.

The rearrangement links TRBV4-1 to TRBJ2-7, with TRBD2 matching over 9 bases. The V and J ends lost 2 bases and 5 bases, in that order; junction bases with no gene match: 7. The CDR3 length is 15 residues. Germline V lookup: CDR1 MGHRA, CDR2 YSYEKL. In DNA, the CDR3 is TGCGCCAGCAGCCAAATAGCGGGAGTAACCCACGAGCAGTACTTC. Translated, it gives CASSQIAGVTHEQYF.

This clone has just one count. The chain uses TRBV30 and TRBJ1-6, with TRBD1 identical over 7 bases. Germline CDR1 is GTSNPN and CDR2 is SVGIG (reference sequence). This CDR3 is 14 amino acids long. J lost 8 bases, V lost 0 bases, and 4 bases had no gene match. The CDR3 loop reads CAWSVQGVHSPLHF. For the CDR3, the DNA is TGTGCCTGGAGTGTCCAGGGGGTACATTCACCCCTCCACTTT.

This chain joins TRBV11-2 and TRBJ1-3, with D unclear. The germline gives CDR1 SGHAT, CDR2 FQNNGV. Trimming shortened V by 5 bases and J by 9 bases, and 11 bases separated the two germline ends. The CDR3 loop spans 12 amino acids. This chain's CDR3 is CASSPGLGTIYF. DNA for the CDR3: TGTGCCAGCAGCCCCGGGTTGGGCACCATATATTTT.

The J gene is TRBJ2-3, the V gene TRBV6-5, with D perhaps TRBD2 (5 bases). Deletions cut 5 bases from V and 2 bases from J, with 8 bases between. Germline V gene lookup returns CDR1 MNHEY and CDR2 SVGAGI. The CDR3 covers 13 residues. The CDR3 DNA is TGTGCCAGCAGTGGAGGCCTCACAGATACGCAGTATTTT. It specifies CASSGGLTDTQYF.

This chain joins TRBV2 and TRBJ2-1; 9 bases line up with TRBD2. This CDR3 has 14 residues. Germline values: CDR1 SNHLY, CDR2 FYNNEI. With 6 bases clipped from V and 9 bases from J, the junction kept 9 bases outside the gene matches. The CDR3 DNA follows: TGTGCCAGCAGGCCGGGACTAGCAGGTAGTGAGCAGTTCTTC. Translating it yields CASRPGLAGSEQFF.

V gene TRBV9 combines with J gene TRBJ2-6; tentative D call: TRBD1 (5 bases). The CDR3 consists of 18 residues. Germline CDR1 is SGDLS and CDR2 is YYNGEE. Trimming took 4 bases from V and 0 from J, leaving 17 bases between them. CDR3 DNA sequence: TGTGCCAGCAGCTTCCGAGTAGGGGCTTACTCTGGGGCCAACGTCCTGACTTTC. Amino acids: CASSFRVGAYSGANVLTF.

Here the CDR3 reads CASSLDTGGYGYTF. The CDR3 bases are TGTGCCAGCAGCTTAGACACAGGTGGCTATGGCTACACCTTC. The chain carries TRBV11-1 and TRBJ1-2; weak D call: TRBD1 (5 bases). V lost 1 base and J 4 bases, leaving 10 bases between the germline ends. Germline V gives CDR1 SGHAT, CDR2 FQDESV (reference sequence). The CDR3 totals 14 residues. Full variable domain (missing parts from reference TRBV11-1 and TRBJ1-2): EAEVAQSPRYKITEKSQAVAFWCDPISGHATLYWYRQILGQGPELLVQFQDESVVDDSQLPKDRFSAERLKGVDSTLKIQPAELGDSAMYLCASSLDTGGYGYTFGSGTRLTVV.

The rearrangement joins TRBV10-2 to TRBJ2-3; D is unresolved. Trimming shortened V by 8 bases and J by 2 bases, and 11 bases separated the two germline ends. Germline values: CDR1 WSHSY, CDR2 SAAADI. There are 13 residues in the CDR3. CDR3 coding DNA: TGCGCCAGCCAAGGCGTTCCCACAGATACGCAGTATTTT. It encodes CASQGVPTDTQYF.

CDR3 DNA sequence: TGTGCCAGCAGTTCCCGGACCCCCCGGGGTTCACCCCTCCACTTT. This codes for CASSSRTPRGSPLHF. The chain employs TRBV28 and TRBJ1-6; the D is unclear. Trimming took 4 bases from V and 9 from J, leaving 16 bases between them. Germline CDR1 MDHEN, CDR2 SYDVKM. This CDR3 is built from 15 residues.

The chain is built from TRBV5-1 and TRBJ2-5, with unresolved D. Germline-derived CDR1 and CDR2 are SGHRS and YFSETQ. This CDR3 comprises 15 residues. The V and J ends lost 2 bases and 1 base respectively, with 12 bases between them. Here the CDR3 reads CASSFSKELQETQYF. Written as DNA, the CDR3 is TGCGCCAGCAGCTTTTCGAAGGAGCTCCAAGAGACCCAGTACTTC.

This rearrangement joins TRBV29-1 to TRBJ2-1; D is unresolved. V gave up 3 bases and J gave up 6 bases, with 0 bases separating them. The CDR3 spans 9 residues. Germline CDR1 and CDR2: SQVTM and ANQGSEA. CDR3 DNA sequence: TGCAGCGTTGACAATGAGCAGTTCTTC. Amino acids: CSVDNEQFF.

The chain joins TRBV11-3 to TRBJ2-2; TRBD2 agrees at 10 bases. The CDR3 extends over 16 amino acids. Trimming cost V 6 bases and J 0 bases; bases outside gene matches: 4. Germline V gene lookup returns CDR1 SGHNT and CDR2 YENEEA. The CDR3 nucleotides read TGTGCCAGCAGAGCGGGAGGGCCTTCGAACACCGGGGAGCTGTTTTTT. Amino acid sequence: CASRAGGPSNTGELFF.

The chain couples TRBV19 to TRBJ1-2; D is unclear. CDR1 LNHDA and CDR2 SQIVND come from the germline V gene (reference sequence). The CDR3 has 10 residues. The germline V and J ends were trimmed by 8 bases and 6 bases, with 7 bases remaining between them. Here the CDR3 DNA reads TGTGCCAGTGGGAACGATGGCTACACCTTC. Translated: CASGNDGYTF.

The chain employs TRBV4-3 and TRBJ1-1, with 8 bases matching TRBD1. Germline CDR1 is LGHNA and CDR2 is YSLEER. The CDR3 is made up of 15 amino acids. V dropped 2 bases and J dropped 1; count of bases not matched to a gene: 3. For the CDR3, the DNA is TGCGCCAGCAGCCAATCTGGACAGGGGAACACTGAAGCTTTCTTT. The encoded protein is CASSQSGQGNTEAFF.

This clone was counted between two and nine times. The chain combines TRBV21-1 with TRBJ1-5. TRBV21-1 is listed as a pseudogene. CDR3 length: 16 residues. DNA for the CDR3: TGTGCCAGCAGCAAACCCTCGAGGGATCATAGTCAGCCCCAGCATTTT. This codes for CASSKPSRDHSQPQHF.

This rearrangement joins TRBV28 to TRBJ1-4; unclear D gene. Deletions cut 8 bases from V and 8 bases from J, with 9 bases between. The CDR3 loop spans 11 amino acids. Per the germline V gene, CDR1 is MDHEN and CDR2 is SYDVKM. DNA of the CDR3: TGTGCCAGCCGAAACCTGGAAAAACTGTTTTTT. This gives the protein CASRNLEKLFF.

V usage is TRBV5-6 and J usage is TRBJ2-7, with TRBD2 identical over 13 bases. The CDR3 is 15 residues long. The V segment lost 4 bases and the J segment 5 bases; nucleotides outside the gene matches: 6. Germline CDR1 is SGHDT and CDR2 is YYEEEE. The CDR3 is CASSPTSGRANEQYF. The CDR3 DNA sequence: TGTGCCAGCAGCCCTACTAGCGGGAGGGCCAACGAGCAGTACTTC.

The chain combines TRBV5-1 with TRBJ1-1; no clear D. V lost 4 bases, J lost 0 bases, and 10 bases lay in between. The CDR3 extends over 14 amino acids. The V gene's germline CDR1 is SGHRS and CDR2 YFSETQ. The CDR3 DNA follows: TGCGCCAGCAGCCAGGCGGGGATGAACACTGAAGCTTTCTTT. Its protein product is CASSQAGMNTEAFF.

CDR3 DNA: TGTGCCAGCAGCTTTCGTATTGACGGCAATCAGCCCCAGCATTTT. It specifies CASSFRIDGNQPQHF. The chain carries TRBV5-6 and TRBJ1-5; the D is unclear. Germline V gives CDR1 SGHDT, CDR2 YYEEEE. Trimming cost V 2 bases and J 2 bases, with 11 bases left between them. The CDR3 spans 15 residues.

The chain joins TRBV28 to TRBJ1-1, with D unclear. Germline lookup yields CDR1 MDHEN and CDR2 SYDVKM. The V and J ends lost 5 bases and 10 bases respectively, with 14 bases between them. The CDR3 loop spans 12 amino acids. CDR3: CASSLLAGRAFF. DNA of the CDR3: TGTGCCAGCAGTCTTCTAGCGGGAAGAGCTTTCTTT.